This T cell receptor (beta chain) comes out of a study of blood T cell repertoires in COVID-19 (dated by TCRdb to 2019 to 2021). At the level of the whole study: The collaborator samples originated in the United States, Italy and Spain and spanned the acute and convalescent phases of COVID-19. The prospective study material was composed of cDNA or gDNA derived from T cells, B-cell-depleted T cells, or PBMCs. The dataset comprised deeply sampled blood TCRbeta repertoires from subjects exposed to, actively infected with, or recovered from COVID-19. The repertoires were made available in a free public database intended to serve as a resource for research on the immune response to SARS-CoV-2. Samples were obtained from the ongoing ImmuneRACE study (first 160 participants) and from over a thousand subjects provided by 6 global collaborators. Sample metadata almost always included a de-identified subject ID, COVID-19 status, age in years and sex. Where available, HLA class I and class II types were taken from metadata supplied by the sample provider and were not determined by assay-based typing.

This clone appeared a few times. No antigen is known for it. The sample holds no much larger clone one base away, and base qualities are not on file. Collaborating institutions collected whole blood in K2EDTA tubes following their own protocols. For TCRbeta analysis, collaborators shipped samples in one of three forms: frozen whole blood, isolated PBMCs, or DNA extracted from either of those sample types. Study-level results and caveats: Clinical and demographic metadata were provided uncurated, with the amount varying by source and participant.

The CDR3 measures 17 amino acids from cysteine to phenylalanine. This entry keeps only the CDR3 DNA: 51 bases, framed from base 1. From a lookup of the germline V gene (reference sequence), CDR1 and CDR2 are SEHNR and FQNEAQ. V was cut back by 5 bases and J by 10 bases, leaving a gap of 27 bases between them. TCRbeta CDR3 regions were amplified from genomic DNA using the immunoSEQ Assay, a bias-controlled multiplex PCR. The study's own analysis went as follows. Within the assay, amplification of reference gene primers was used to estimate how many nucleated cells each sample contained. To quantify the absolute abundance of each unique TCRbeta CDR3 rearrangement, sequence reads were collapsed and filtered. For each sample, productive Simpson clonality was calculated by taking the square root of Simpson's diversity index across productive rearrangements. TCRdb holds this immuneACCESS table with in-frame rearrangements only. Some clones are missing; in checked studies, unresolved V genes explain under half, and the rest has no known cause. For V, J and clone size, that table is used; D and trimming come from the DNA. The sample contains about 140,000 clones, about 86% of them found a single time. The biggest ten clones account for 3% to 5% of the sample.

The receptor comes from a woman aged 60-75 years with acute or convalescent COVID-19. Recombination connected TRBV7-9 to TRBJ2-1; tentative D gene TRBD2, with 6 bases matching. The sample consisted of peripheral blood. The CDR3 has the sequence CASSPGVMGGGLFEQFF. The DNA is TGTGCCAGCAGCCCGGGTGTTATGGGAGGAGGTTTATTCGAGCAGTTCTTC.